Sequencing of this T cell receptor (beta chain) was carried out in a study of neoadjuvant nivolumab and ipilimumab in lung cancer. This CDR3 has 10 amino acids. Trimming shortened V by 2 bases and J by 11 bases, and 9 bases separated the two germline ends. The germline V gene encodes CDR1 GTSNPN and CDR2 SVGIG (reference sequence). Some clones are missing from TCRdb's copy, which holds only in-frame ones; the method was immunoSEQ multiplex PCR. Here the sample spans 7,000 or so clones, roughly 76% being singletons. Broader study findings: From pretherapy to surgery, tumor richness and clonality rose with dual therapy. TCR richness and clonality were higher in tumors than adjacent uninvolved lung. Resected-tumor TCR richness correlated positively with pretherapy blood richness. TCR clonality did not significantly correlate with pathologic tumor regression.

In regard to this clone: Its specificity is unknown.

The source material was tumor tissue, sampled after neoadjuvant nivolumab, alone or with ipilimumab, at or shortly before surgery. The chain recombines TRBV30 with TRBJ1-1; D unresolved. This TCR derives from an adult with non-small cell lung cancer. CDR3: CAWSRTGAFF. CDR3 in DNA: TGTGCCTGGAGTCGAACGGGGGCTTTCTTT.